The 5 T cell receptor beta chains given below trace back to one sample, sequenced in a study of blood T cell repertoires in COVID-19 (dated by TCRdb to between 2020 and 2021). The library was generated by the immunoSEQ multiplex PCR assay. Drawn from immuneACCESS, this table holds only the in-frame rearrangements with V and J called that TCRdb kept. Clones are partly lost; checked studies trace under half to an unresolved V gene and leave the rest unexplained. Present in this sample are 350,000 or so clones, about 91% of which were seen just once. 1.5% to 2% of the sample is taken by the ten largest. Sequencing was done on a sample of peripheral blood. The receptors come from a woman aged 30 to 39 with COVID-19, enrolled during active disease.

The rearrangement uses TRBV13 and TRBJ1-1, with 7 bases that match TRBD1. V lost 0 bases to trimming and J lost 11 bases; unmatched junction nucleotides: 9. This CDR3 is 14 amino acids long. Germline V gene lookup returns CDR1 PRHDT and CDR2 FYEKMQ (reference sequence). CDR3 protein: CASSLGTGQFAAFF. CDR3 nucleotide sequence: TGTGCCAGCAGCTTAGGGACGGGACAGTTTGCGGCTTTCTTT.

The table lists this clone with a count of one. Here the CDR3 reads CASSVGAGSSAGYTF. CDR3 in DNA: TGTGCCAGCAGCGTAGGGGCAGGCTCCTCCGCGGGCTACACCTTC. The V and J genes are TRBV9 and TRBJ1-2, with D hard to call. The CDR3 runs 15 residues. Germline lookup yields CDR1 SGDLS and CDR2 YYNGEE. V shed 0 bases and J shed 8 bases, with 17 bases lying between them. The full variable domain, with the rest looked up from reference TRBV9 and TRBJ1-2, is DSGVTQTPKHLITATGQRVTLRCSPRSGDLSVYWYQQSLDQGLQFLIQYYNGEERAKGNILERFSAQQFPDLHSELNLSSLELGDSALYFCASSVGAGSSAGYTFGSGTRLTVV.

This clone was detected a few times. The chain combines TRBV19 with TRBJ1-5; D may be TRBD1 (5 bases). Germline V lookup: CDR1 LNHDA, CDR2 SQIVND (reference sequence). The CDR3 extends over 14 amino acids. Trimming shortened V by 5 bases and J by 2 bases, and 10 bases separated the two germline ends. The CDR3 sequence: CASSATGGNQPQHF. DNA for the CDR3: TGTGCCAGTAGTGCGACGGGGGGCAATCAGCCCCAGCATTTT. The variable domain in full, completed from reference TRBV19 and TRBJ1-5, reads DGGITQSPKYLFRKEGQNVTLSCEQNLNHDAMYWYRQDPGQGLRLIYYSQIVNDFQKGDIAEGYSVSREKKESFPLTVTSAQKNPTAFYLCASSATGGNQPQHFGDGTRLSIL.

The chain joins TRBV20-1 to TRBJ1-5, with no clear D. In germline, CDR1 is DFQATT, CDR2 SNEGSKA (reference sequence). V gave up 3 bases and J gave up 1 base, with 10 bases separating them. This CDR3 region has 14 residues. This chain's CDR3 is CSASRQLSNQPQHF. CDR3 bases: TGCAGTGCTAGTAGACAATTAAGCAATCAGCCCCAGCATTTT.

The chain combines TRBV7-2 with TRBJ1-1, with 7 nucleotides matching TRBD1. Per germline, CDR1 SGHTA and CDR2 FQGNSA. This CDR3 has 15 amino acids. Trimming took 1 base from V and 2 from J; bases not matched to a gene: 4. CDR3 region: CASSLGGQTNTEAFF. In DNA, the CDR3 is TGTGCCAGCAGCTTAGGGGGACAGACTAACACTGAAGCTTTCTTT.